These 28 T cell receptor beta chains share one sample of origin, sequenced in a study of cytomegalovirus exposure and HLA in healthy donors. This PCR relied on a set of 60 Vbeta primers and 13 Jbeta primers. Repertoires were generated with immunoSEQ multiplex PCR, while TCRdb's copy carries only in-frame clones and drops some. Listed are roughly 57,000 clones; 12% falls within the top ten. The sample comprised PBMCs. These receptors were obtained from a woman between 25 and 40 years old in good health and CMV-seropositive.

V usage is TRBV30 and J usage is TRBJ1-1; D is possibly TRBD1 (5 bases). Germline lookup yields CDR1 GTSNPN and CDR2 SVGIG (reference sequence). The V gene lost 5 bases and the J gene lost 7 bases, with 14 bases spanning the gap. The CDR3 contains 12 residues. CDR3 in amino acids: CAWERSRVEAFF. Here the CDR3 DNA reads TGTGCCTGGGAGCGTTCCAGGGTTGAAGCTTTCTTT. The full variable domain, with the rest looked up from reference TRBV30 and TRBJ1-1, is SQTIHQWPATLVQPVGSPLSLECTVEGTSNPNLYWYRQAAGRGLQLLFYSVGIGQISSEVPQNLSASRPQDRQFILSSKKLLLSDSGFYLCAWERSRVEAFFGQGTRLTVV.

V usage is TRBV7-9 and J usage is TRBJ2-3; D uncertain. CDR3 length equals 13 residues. Germline loops: CDR1 SEHNR, CDR2 FQNEAQ (reference sequence). Trimming removed 0 bases at V and 9 bases at J, with 10 bases between. The CDR3 DNA reads as TGTGCCAGCAGCTTAGCCGGGTCCGGGACGCAGTATTTT. Translated: CASSLAGSGTQYF.

The rearrangement uses TRBV30 and TRBJ2-2; possible D gene TRBD1, 6 bases. The germline V gene has CDR1 GTSNPN and CDR2 SVGIG (reference sequence). V was trimmed by 5 bases and J by 4 bases, leaving 14 bases between them. The CDR3 loop spans 14 amino acids. The CDR3 DNA reads TGTGCCTGGCATGGGGGCAGAATCACCGGGGAGCTGTTTTTT. It specifies CAWHGGRITGELFF.

V and J are TRBV6-1 and TRBJ1-2; 7 bases fit TRBD1. Germline V lookup: CDR1 MNHNS, CDR2 SASEGT. CDR3 length: 15 amino acids. J gave up 3 bases and V 4 bases, and 8 bases lay outside the gene matches. In DNA, the CDR3 is TGTGCCAGCAGTGCCGACAGGGCGGGCGACTATGGCTACACCTTC. Translating gives CASSADRAGDYGYTF.

V and J are TRBV10-1 and TRBJ2-7, with D possibly being TRBD2 (5 bases). Trimming removed 0 bases at V and 1 base at J, with 7 bases between. CDR3 size: 14 residues. Germline CDR1 and CDR2: WNHNN and SYGVQD (reference sequence). Written as DNA, the CDR3 is TGCGCCAGCAGTGAGTCCGGGATGTCCTACGAGCAGTACTTC. This codes for CASSESGMSYEQYF.

V gene TRBV11-3 combines with J gene TRBJ2-1; no firm D call. The ends were cut back, 3 bases at V and 7 bases at J, with 7 bases in the middle. From germline, CDR1 is SGHNT and CDR2 YENEEA. The CDR3 is made up of 12 amino acids. The CDR3 region is CASSFPGNEQFF. CDR3 bases: TGTGCCAGCAGCTTCCCAGGAAATGAGCAGTTCTTC.

This chain links TRBV13 with TRBJ1-5; TRBD1 might be the D (6 bases). The V end lost 3 bases, the J end lost 2 bases, and 8 bases lay between the germline ends. Germline assignment: CDR1 PRHDT and CDR2 FYEKMQ (reference sequence). The CDR3 runs 14 residues. This chain's CDR3 is CASSFSGGNQPQHF. In DNA, the CDR3 is TGTGCCAGCAGCTTTTCAGGGGGCAATCAGCCCCAGCATTTT.

This chain joins TRBV25-1 and TRBJ2-3; D unresolved. Germline CDR1 reads MGHDK; CDR2 reads SYGVNS. V dropped 4 bases and J dropped 2 bases, with 16 bases sitting between them. The CDR3 spans 16 residues. This CDR3 is CASSVPSGGYTDTQYF. The DNA for the CDR3 is TGTGCCAGCAGTGTTCCATCCGGCGGCTACACAGATACGCAGTATTTT.

V and J are TRBV23-1 and TRBJ1-2; D not resolved. TRBV23-1 is flagged as an ORF with uncertain function. This CDR3 contains 14 residues. V was pared by 3 bases and J by 4 bases, with 12 bases between. The CDR3 DNA reads as TGCGCCAGCAGTCAGGGAGAGGAGGGCTATGGCTACACCTTC. Translation gives CASSQGEEGYGYTF.

The chain uses TRBV2 and TRBJ2-7, with D possibly matching TRBD2 (6 bases). Between the trimmed V and J ends, which lost 3 bases and 5 bases, there was a span of 14 bases. CDR1 and CDR2 from the germline V gene are SNHLY and FYNNEI. The CDR3 extends over 14 amino acids. CDR3: CASSEAGPRDEQYF. The DNA for the CDR3 is TGTGCCAGCAGTGAGGCGGGACCCCGCGACGAGCAGTACTTC.

This chain links TRBV28 with TRBJ2-2, with D maybe TRBD2 (6 bases). Germline CDR1 is MDHEN and CDR2 is SYDVKM. The CDR3 consists of 18 residues. The germline V and J ends were trimmed by 5 bases and 1 base, with 20 bases remaining between them. CDR3 amino acids: CASSPLGLNLLNTGELFF. CDR3 in DNA: TGTGCCAGCAGTCCCCTGGGACTGAACTTATTGAACACCGGGGAGCTGTTTTTT.

The chain couples TRBV7-3 to TRBJ2-1; D possibly corresponds to TRBD2 (7 bases). The V gene lost 2 bases and the J gene lost 2 bases, with 10 bases spanning the gap. Per the germline V gene, CDR1 is SGHTA and CDR2 is FQGTGA. The CDR3 sequence is 15 residues long. The CDR3: CASSLEGGPYNEQFF. The CDR3 DNA follows: TGTGCCAGCAGCTTAGAGGGGGGGCCCTACAATGAGCAGTTCTTC.

The rearrangement links TRBV19 to TRBJ1-2; TRBD1 might be the D (6 bases). From germline, CDR1 is LNHDA and CDR2 SQIVND (reference sequence). V shed 7 bases and J shed 4 bases, with 13 bases lying between them. CDR3 length: 13 residues. The CDR3 bases are TGTGCCAGTAAGGAAGGACAGAGCTATGGCTACACCTTC. Translated: CASKEGQSYGYTF.

The chain combines TRBV7-9 with TRBJ1-2; no clear D. CDR3 length: 13 residues. Trimming cost V 5 bases and J 3 bases, with 10 bases left between them. CDR1 SEHNR and CDR2 FQNEAQ come from the germline V gene (reference sequence). The CDR3 region has the DNA TGTGCCAGCAGCCCGGCGGACTACTATGGCTACACCTTC. This sequence encodes CASSPADYYGYTF.

The chain links TRBV5-6 to TRBJ2-7; 12 nucleotides align to TRBD1. V was pared by 0 bases and J by 4 bases, with 5 bases of the junction left unmatched. The V gene's germline CDR1 is SGHDT and CDR2 YYEEEE. The CDR3 has 16 residues. The CDR3 is CASSLAGTGGLYEQYF. CDR3 coding DNA: TGTGCCAGCAGCTTGGCCGGGACAGGGGGCTTGTACGAGCAGTACTTC.

The rearrangement links TRBV29-1 to TRBJ2-1; D perhaps matches TRBD2 (6 bases). Trimming removed 3 bases from V and 5 bases from J, with 17 bases in between. The CDR3 spans 15 residues. Per the germline V gene, CDR1 is SQVTM and CDR2 is ANQGSEA. This CDR3 is CSVEFVAEINNEQFF. The CDR3 bases are TGCAGCGTTGAGTTCGTAGCGGAAATTAACAATGAGCAGTTCTTC.

This chain uses TRBV5-6 with TRBJ1-3, with D maybe TRBD1 (5 bases). Trimming shortened V by 0 bases and J by 4 bases, and 8 bases separated the two germline ends. CDR1 is SGHDT and CDR2 is YYEEEE in the germline V gene. The CDR3 totals 14 residues. CDR3 sequence: CASSLGQSGNTIYF. In DNA form, the CDR3 reads TGTGCCAGCAGCTTGGGACAGTCCGGAAACACCATATATTTT.

V is TRBV6-4 and J is TRBJ2-3; 8 nucleotides match TRBD2. Germline V gene data show CDR1 as MRHNA and CDR2 as SNTAGT. The CDR3 length is 15 residues. V dropped 5 bases and J dropped 2; count of bases not matched to a gene: 6. Written as DNA, the CDR3 is TGTGCCAGCAGTATATCGGGACTAGTCACAGATACGCAGTATTTT. Its protein is CASSISGLVTDTQYF.

The chain has TRBV6-1 and TRBJ2-3; TRBD2 matches 8 bases. Losses at the gene ends were 1 base for V and 3 bases for J; bases not matched to a gene: 9. This CDR3 has 17 residues. The germline gives CDR1 MNHNS, CDR2 SASEGT. The CDR3 region is CASSEEAAGAYTDTQYF. DNA of the CDR3: TGTGCCAGCAGTGAAGAAGCAGCGGGGGCCTATACAGATACGCAGTATTTT.

This chain joins TRBV11-2 and TRBJ2-1; D ambiguous. V lost 3 bases and J 9 bases, leaving 12 bases between the germline ends. Looked up from germline, CDR1 is SGHAT and CDR2 is FQNNGV. This CDR3 comprises 13 residues. In nucleotides, the CDR3 is TGTGCCAGCAGCTTTCTTACCCCGGGTGAGCAGTTCTTC. Translation gives CASSFLTPGEQFF. Variable domain in full (rest from reference TRBV11-2 and TRBJ2-1): EAGVAQSPRYKIIEKRQSVAFWCNPISGHATLYWYQQILGQGPKLLIQFQNNGVVDDSQLPKDRFSAERLKGVDSTLKIQPAKLEDSAVYLCASSFLTPGEQFFGPGTRLTVL.

In DNA, the CDR3 is TGTGCCTGGAGTGGGGGAAGACTAGCGGTATACAATGAGCAGTTCTTC. This translates into CAWSGGRLAVYNEQFF. The rearrangement uses TRBV30 and TRBJ2-1; 9 nucleotides agree with TRBD2. The germline V gene encodes CDR1 GTSNPN and CDR2 SVGIG (reference sequence). The CDR3 extends over 16 amino acids. Unmatched junction bases numbered 8, after V lost 1 base and J lost 4 bases.

The chain combines TRBV5-1 with TRBJ1-1; 7 bases are a match to TRBD1. This CDR3 contains 12 residues. With 6 bases clipped from V and 6 bases from J, the junction kept 5 bases outside the gene matches. Germline V gene data show CDR1 as SGHRS and CDR2 as YFSETQ. DNA of the CDR3: TGCGCCAGCACCGATCAGGGGGCTGAAGCTTTCTTT. This translates into CASTDQGAEAFF.

This chain connects TRBV30 to TRBJ2-3; the D gene is possibly TRBD2 (6 bases). V was pared by 2 bases and J by 4 bases, with 10 bases between. The CDR3 runs 13 residues. The germline CDR1 and CDR2 sequences are GTSNPN and SVGIG (reference sequence). This CDR3 is CAWSSSGPDTQYF. The CDR3 DNA sequence: TGTGCCTGGAGTAGTAGCGGTCCAGATACGCAGTATTTT.

J is TRBJ1-5 and V is TRBV2, with D unresolved. From germline, CDR1 is SNHLY and CDR2 FYNNEI. The CDR3 extends over 15 amino acids. Trimming cost V 2 bases and J 0 bases, with 8 bases left between them. The CDR3 nucleotides read TGTGCCAGCAGTGAATTTAGAAATAGCAATCAGCCCCAGCATTTT. This translates into CASSEFRNSNQPQHF. Full variable domain (missing parts from reference TRBV2 and TRBJ1-5): EPEVTQTPSHQVTQMGQEVILRCVPISNHLYFYWYRQILGQKVEFLVSFYNNEISEKSEIFDDQFSVERPDGSNFTLKIRSTKLEDSAMYFCASSEFRNSNQPQHFGDGTRLSIL.

V and J are TRBV9 and TRBJ2-1; 12 nucleotides match TRBD2. This CDR3 contains 15 residues. Germline trimming cut 1 base from V and 6 bases from J; bases unmatched to any gene: 2. Per germline, CDR1 SGDLS and CDR2 YYNGEE. This CDR3 is CASSVWTSGINEQFF. CDR3 DNA sequence: TGTGCCAGCAGCGTATGGACTAGCGGGATCAATGAGCAGTTCTTC.

V and J are TRBV18 and TRBJ2-7, with TRBD1 matching 8 bases. This CDR3 is built from 13 residues. Germline lookup yields CDR1 KGHSH and CDR2 LQKENI. Unmatched junction bases numbered 0, after V lost 4 bases and J lost 1 base. CDR3 loop: CASSHRGSYEQYF. CDR3 DNA sequence: TGTGCCAGCTCACACAGGGGGTCCTACGAGCAGTACTTC.

The V call is TRBV30, the J call TRBJ1-3; D not resolved. Germline V gene lookup returns CDR1 GTSNPN and CDR2 SVGIG (reference sequence). The CDR3 is 15 residues long. Trimming took 0 bases from V and 0 from J, leaving 9 bases between them. This chain's CDR3 is CAWSVSQASGNTIYF. The CDR3 DNA follows: TGTGCCTGGAGTGTATCCCAGGCCTCTGGAAACACCATATATTTT.

V usage is TRBV5-3 and J usage is TRBJ2-5; possible D gene TRBD1, 6 bases. TRBV5-3 has ORF status, its function being uncertain. CDR3 size: 14 residues. V lost 7 bases and J 1 base, leaving 14 bases between the germline ends. As DNA, the CDR3 is TGTGCCAGAGATCACAGGGAACGCCAAGAGACCCAGTACTTC. Protein product: CARDHRERQETQYF.